The clone carrying this T cell receptor beta chain was observed at least ten times. Its antigen is unidentified. PCR used 60 Vbeta primers and 13 Jbeta primers. Here immunoSEQ multiplex PCR was the method, and the copy in TCRdb shows in-frame clones only, minus some. The table lists about 170,000 clones, approximately 84% of them singletons. The entry originates in a study of cytomegalovirus exposure and HLA in healthy donors. Notes on the study in general: Later analysis showed TCR association rates varying by HLA locus, highest for DRB1 and lowest for HLA-C.

V gave up 2 bases and J gave up 1 base, with 6 bases separating them. The CDR3 runs 15 residues. CDR1 MNHNS and CDR2 SASEGT come from the germline V gene. The chain is built from TRBV6-1 and TRBJ2-6; D is ambiguous. The material sequenced was PBMCs. This sequence was found in a girl between 10 and 17 years old in good health and CMV-seropositive. The CDR3 nucleotides read TGTGCCAGCAGTGAACCCCCATCTGGGGCCAACGTCCTGACTTTC. Residues: CASSEPPSGANVLTF.